One sample yielded the 10 T cell receptor beta chains listed below, sequenced in a study of OX40 agonist ivuxolimab in advanced cancers. Data came from immunoSEQ multiplex PCR; TCRdb stores just in-frame clones and leaves some out. The repertoire holds approximately 32,000 clones, approximately 86% seen once, with around three fifths in the top ten. Sequenced material: CD4+ or CD8+ T cells sorted from blood, taken in a trial of the OX40 agonist ivuxolimab. All receptors come from an adult with an advanced solid tumor such as melanoma, head and neck, liver or kidney cancer.

V and J are TRBV5-6 and TRBJ2-7; 8 bases are shared with TRBD1. The CDR3 runs to 15 residues. Trimming removed 4 bases from V and 5 bases from J; junction bases left unmatched: 11. In germline, CDR1 is SGHDT, CDR2 YYEEEE. The CDR3 sequence: CASSALGQGFHEQYF. CDR3 bases: TGTGCCAGCAGCGCCCTTGGACAGGGTTTCCACGAGCAGTACTTC.

V usage is TRBV6-5 and J usage is TRBJ1-4, with a possible D match to TRBD1 (5 bases). Germline CDR1 MNHEY, CDR2 SVGAGI. The CDR3 length is 15 residues. Trimming pared 2 bases from V and 7 bases from J, leaving 14 bases between. In DNA, the CDR3 is TGTGCCAGCAGTTACCTGGGGGAAAGGGGTGAAAAACTGTTTTTT. It codes for CASSYLGERGEKLFF.

This rearrangement joins TRBV28 to TRBJ1-6, with a weak D call TRBD1 (5 bases). From germline, CDR1 is MDHEN and CDR2 SYDVKM. The CDR3 sequence is 16 residues long. Trimming stripped 6 bases from V and 3 bases from J, with 15 bases between. The CDR3 region is CASSRRQSIYNSPLHF. The CDR3 bases are TGTGCCAGCAGCCGTCGACAGAGCATCTATAATTCACCCCTCCACTTT. Filled out from reference TRBV28 and TRBJ1-6, the complete variable domain reads DVKVTQSSRYLVKRTGEKVFLECVQDMDHENMFWYRQDPGLGLRLIYFSYDVKMKEKGDIPEGYSVSREKKERFSLILESASTNQTSMYLCASSRRQSIYNSPLHFGNGTRLTVT.

The chain employs TRBV19 and TRBJ2-5; 7 bases agree with TRBD2. J was trimmed by 5 bases and V by 5 bases; bases with no gene match: 8. This CDR3 comprises 14 residues. The germline V gene has CDR1 LNHDA and CDR2 SQIVND (reference sequence). DNA for the CDR3: TGTGCCAGTAGTTTGTATAGTAGCGGGGAGACCCAGTACTTC. It codes for CASSLYSSGETQYF. Using reference TRBV19 and TRBJ2-5 for the parts outside the CDR3, the full variable domain is DGGITQSPKYLFRKEGQNVTLSCEQNLNHDAMYWYRQDPGQGLRLIYYSQIVNDFQKGDIAEGYSVSREKKESFPLTVTSAQKNPTAFYLCASSLYSSGETQYFGPGTRLLVL.

This clone came up a few times. This chain links TRBV5-1 with TRBJ2-4, with 7 positions matching TRBD1. This CDR3 is built from 13 residues. Trimming removed 4 bases from V and 6 bases from J; junction bases left unmatched: 4. CDR1 and CDR2 from the germline V gene are SGHRS and YFSETQ. CDR3 residues: CASSQQGLNIQYF. CDR3 coding DNA: TGCGCCAGCAGCCAACAGGGGCTAAACATTCAGTACTTC.

The chain carries TRBV27 and TRBJ2-7; D gene unclear. The ends were cut back, 5 bases at V and 3 bases at J, with 20 bases in the middle. The CDR3 spans 16 residues. Germline CDR1 MNHEY, CDR2 SMNVEV (reference sequence). CDR3 sequence (DNA): TGTGCCAGCAGTAGCTCCCGCCTAGGTTTAAACTACGAGCAGTACTTC. Encoded protein: CASSSSRLGLNYEQYF.

This clone has only one observation. The chain links TRBV7-2 to TRBJ1-3, with D hard to call. Germline values: CDR1 SGHTA, CDR2 FQGNSA. The CDR3 is 14 residues long. With 5 bases removed from V and 1 base from J, the gap between germline ends came to 9 bases. The CDR3 here is CASSPTESGNTIYF. Here the CDR3 DNA reads TGTGCCAGCAGCCCTACAGAGTCTGGAAACACCATATATTTT.

This clone has more than one count but fewer than ten. The chain carries TRBV11-2 and TRBJ1-5, with a weak D call TRBD1 (6 bases). This CDR3 spans 15 amino acids. V lost 1 base and J 6 bases, leaving 13 bases between the germline ends. Looked up from germline, CDR1 is SGHAT and CDR2 is FQNNGV. The CDR3 sequence is CASSLVRTAIQPQHF. CDR3 nucleotides: TGTGCCAGCAGCTTAGTTCGGACAGCTATTCAGCCCCAGCATTTT.

V is TRBV5-1 and J is TRBJ2-1; 9 positions match TRBD2. This CDR3 comprises 14 residues. In germline, CDR1 is SGHRS, CDR2 YFSETQ. Trimming took 2 bases from V and 8 from J; bases not matched to a gene: 5. In DNA form, the CDR3 reads TGCGCCAGCAGCTTCGCGGGGGGGCGCGATGAGCAGTTCTTC. The encoded protein is CASSFAGGRDEQFF.

This clone was observed a few times. This CDR3 is CASSASGGSYEQYF. The CDR3 DNA is TGTGCCAGCAGTGCTAGCGGGGGCTCCTACGAGCAGTACTTC. J is TRBJ2-7 and V is TRBV6-1; 10 bases line up with TRBD2. This CDR3 spans 14 amino acids. Per the germline V gene, CDR1 is MNHNS and CDR2 is SASEGT. With 4 bases clipped from V and 0 bases from J, the junction kept 0 bases outside the gene matches.